This TCR beta chain was sequenced for a study of identical twins. Study-wide findings and caveats: Analyses of zero insertions could, in part, be confounded by invariant MAIT and iNKT cells.

Remarks on this clonotype: Its target is not known.

Trimming pared 3 bases from V and 7 bases from J, leaving 18 bases between. From germline, CDR1 is KGHDR and CDR2 SFDVKD. The CDR3 has 16 residues. TCRdb called the 5' RACE reads again in MiXCR, with one record for every CDR3 protein. The sample includes approximately 670,000 distinct CDR3 sequences, 6% to 6.5% of them seen just once. The rearrangement joins TRBV24-1 to TRBJ2-1; the D gene is possibly TRBD2 (5 bases). Sequences were obtained from naive T cells sorted from blood. This receptor was identified in a man aged 18 to 29 in good health. CDR3 nucleotides: TGTGCCACCAGTGATCACAACCTAGCCGGCTGGAATGAGCAGTTCTTC. Translated: CATSDHNLAGWNEQFF.